The 13 T cell receptor beta chains below all came from one sample that was sequenced in a study of T-cell memory formation after mild COVID-19. TCRdb analysed the 5' RACE reads with MiXCR anew, one entry per CDR3 protein. The table has more than 110,000 distinct CDR3 sequences, 11% to 15% seen once. Sequencing used PBMCs or a T cell subset sorted from them (not recorded which). These receptors were obtained from an adult woman who had mild COVID-19 (a few samples of this study predate the infection). Cell type and time point are not known.

The gene calls are TRBV20-1 and TRBJ1-2; unclear D gene. CDR1 and CDR2 from the germline V gene are DFQATT and SNEGSKA (reference sequence). Trimming took off 1 base at V and 6 bases at J, with 12 bases between the two ends. The CDR3 consists of 13 residues. This CDR3 reads CSARAGGRDGYTF. The CDR3 DNA sequence: TGCAGTGCTAGAGCTGGCGGTAGGGATGGCTACACCTTC.

This chain uses TRBV12-3 or TRBV12-4 with TRBJ2-1; the D is unclear. Trimming pared 11 bases from V and 7 bases from J, leaving 21 bases between. CDR3 size: 14 residues. The CDR3, as DNA: TGTGCCGTCCCACACGAGAAGAGAGTTAATGAGCAGTTCTTC. The encoded protein is CAVPHEKRVNEQFF.

This chain connects TRBV3-1 to TRBJ2-3; TRBD1 matches at 7 bases. The CDR3 has 13 amino acids. Per germline, CDR1 LGHDT and CDR2 YNNKEL (reference sequence). The V gene end was trimmed by 10 bases and the J gene end by 0 bases; junction bases not matched to a gene: 4. The CDR3 nucleotides read TGTGCCACGCGACAGGGAAGCACAGATACGCAGTATTTT. Its translation: CATRQGSTDTQYF.

The chain has TRBV12-3 or TRBV12-4 and TRBJ2-3; D not certain. The V gene lost 6 bases and the J gene lost 5 bases, with 9 bases spanning the gap. This CDR3 is built from 12 residues. CDR3 protein: CASRPPGDTQYF. The CDR3 region has the DNA TGTGCCAGCAGACCCCCTGGAGATACGCAGTATTTT.

The V gene is TRBV20-1, the J gene TRBJ1-1, with D possibly TRBD1 on 5 matching bases. Germline values: CDR1 DFQATT, CDR2 SNEGSKA (reference sequence). The CDR3 has 12 amino acids. Trimming stripped 7 bases from V and 3 bases from J, with 12 bases between. The CDR3 nucleotides are TGCAGTGAGCAGGGTGATGACACTGAAGCTTTCTTT. This translates into CSEQGDDTEAFF.

The sample holds a few counts of this clonotype. This chain uses TRBV10-2 with TRBJ2-1, with D possibly matching TRBD2 (6 bases). V lost 6 bases, J lost 15 bases, and 15 bases lay in between. Germline V gene data show CDR1 as WSHSY and CDR2 as SAAADI. The CDR3 is 11 residues long. DNA of the CDR3: TGCGCCAGCAGAGCCGGGACTCGGGGGTTCTTC. The encoded protein is CASRAGTRGFF.

DNA for the CDR3: TGCAGTGTTATTGACCCCCGGACCCAGTACTTC. This gives the protein CSVIDPRTQYF. This rearrangement joins TRBV20-1 to TRBJ2-5; D is uncertain. The CDR3 consists of 11 residues. Germline values: CDR1 DFQATT, CDR2 SNEGSKA (reference sequence). The ends were cut back, 7 bases at V and 7 bases at J, with 13 bases in the middle.

V gene TRBV15 combines with J gene TRBJ1-2; 7 nucleotides agree with TRBD1. CDR3 length: 13 amino acids. V shed 0 bases and J 7 bases; nucleotides not matched to a gene: 2. Germline values: CDR1 LNHNV, CDR2 YYDKDF (reference sequence). CDR3 residues: CATSRDRQGGYTF. CDR3 nucleotide sequence: TGTGCCACCAGCAGAGACCGACAGGGTGGCTACACCTTC. The full variable domain, in which reference TRBV15 and TRBJ1-2 provide the parts outside the CDR3, is DAMVIQNPRYQVTQFGKPVTLSCSQTLNHNVMYWYQQKSSQAPKLLFHYYDKDFNNEADTPDNFQSRRPNTSFCFLDIRSPGLGDTAMYLCATSRDRQGGYTFGSGTRLTVV.

This clonotype was counted a few times. The chain recombines TRBV7-8 with TRBJ2-1; no clear D gene. The V end lost 6 bases, the J end lost 7 bases, and 13 bases lay between the germline ends. The CDR3 length is 13 residues. Germline lookup yields CDR1 SGHVS and CDR2 FQNEAQ. CDR3 sequence (DNA): TGTGCCAGCAGTGCGATAGACGCTAATGAGCAGTTCTTC. It codes for CASSAIDANEQFF.

The chain combines TRBV15 with TRBJ2-7; 7 positions agree with TRBD1. The CDR3 runs to 13 residues. Germline V CDR1 and CDR2: LNHNV, YYDKDF (reference sequence). Trimming took 3 bases from V and 4 from J; bases not matched to a gene: 3. CDR3 DNA: TGTGCCACCAGCAGTCCGGGACAGTACGAGCAGTACTTC. As protein: CATSSPGQYEQYF.

This clonotype turned up a few times. The chain links TRBV27 to TRBJ2-7, with D possibly being TRBD2 (6 bases). The V and J ends lost 4 bases and 3 bases respectively, with 13 bases between them. CDR1 and CDR2 from the germline V gene are MNHEY and SMNVEV (reference sequence). The CDR3 loop spans 14 amino acids. The DNA of the CDR3 is TGTGCCAGCAGTTATGGAACTAGCAGCTACGAGCAGTACTTC. Translation gives CASSYGTSSYEQYF.

This clonotype occurred many times. The V and J genes are TRBV24-1 and TRBJ2-1; a weak D match, TRBD1 (5 bases). The CDR3 has 16 residues. Germline values: CDR1 KGHDR, CDR2 SFDVKD. Trimming stripped 7 bases from V and 0 bases from J, with 15 bases between. The CDR3 protein is CATSAERGYSYNEQFF. CDR3 DNA sequence: TGTGCCACCAGCGCCGAAAGGGGCTACTCCTACAATGAGCAGTTCTTC.

The gene calls are TRBV4-1 and TRBJ2-7; D remains ambiguous. Per germline, CDR1 MGHRA and CDR2 YSYEKL. There are 14 residues in the CDR3. Trimming took 0 bases from V and 3 from J, leaving 9 bases between them. The CDR3 region is CASSQESAVYEQYF. CDR3 nucleotide sequence: TGCGCCAGCAGCCAAGAGTCAGCTGTCTACGAGCAGTACTTC.